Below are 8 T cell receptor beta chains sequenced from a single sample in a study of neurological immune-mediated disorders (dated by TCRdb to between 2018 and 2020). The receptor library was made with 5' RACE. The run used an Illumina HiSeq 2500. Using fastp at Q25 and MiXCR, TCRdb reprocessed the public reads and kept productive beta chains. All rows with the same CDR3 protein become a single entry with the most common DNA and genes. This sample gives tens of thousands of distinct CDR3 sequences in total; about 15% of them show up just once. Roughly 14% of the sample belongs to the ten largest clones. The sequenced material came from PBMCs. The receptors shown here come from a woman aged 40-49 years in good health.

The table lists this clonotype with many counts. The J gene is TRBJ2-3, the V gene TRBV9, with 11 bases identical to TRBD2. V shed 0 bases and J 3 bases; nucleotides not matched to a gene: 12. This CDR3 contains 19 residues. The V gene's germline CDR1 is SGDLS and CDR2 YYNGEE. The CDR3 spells CASSVGLGLADPVTDTQYF. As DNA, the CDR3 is TGTGCCAGCAGCGTAGGTCTGGGACTAGCGGATCCAGTTACAGATACGCAGTATTTT.

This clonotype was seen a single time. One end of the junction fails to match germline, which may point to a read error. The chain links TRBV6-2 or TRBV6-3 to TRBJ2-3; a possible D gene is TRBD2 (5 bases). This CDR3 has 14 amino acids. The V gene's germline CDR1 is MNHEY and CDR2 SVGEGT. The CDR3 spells CASSDSGVKDTQYF. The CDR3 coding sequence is TGTGCCAGCAGTGACTCCGGGGTAAAAGATACGCAGTATTTT.

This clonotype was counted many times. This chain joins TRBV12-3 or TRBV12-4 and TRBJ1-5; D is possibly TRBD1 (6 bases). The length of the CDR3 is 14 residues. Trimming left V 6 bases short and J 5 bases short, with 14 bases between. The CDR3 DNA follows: TGTGCCAGCAGCGTCGACAGGTCACATCAGCCCCAGCATTTT. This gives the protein CASSVDRSHQPQHF.

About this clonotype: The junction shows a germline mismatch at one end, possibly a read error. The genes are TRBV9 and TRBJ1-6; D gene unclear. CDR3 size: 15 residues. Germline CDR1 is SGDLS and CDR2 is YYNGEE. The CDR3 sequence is CASSVDAGRNSLLHF. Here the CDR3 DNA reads TGTGCTAGCAGCGTAGATGCAGGTAGAAATTCACTCCTCCACTTT.

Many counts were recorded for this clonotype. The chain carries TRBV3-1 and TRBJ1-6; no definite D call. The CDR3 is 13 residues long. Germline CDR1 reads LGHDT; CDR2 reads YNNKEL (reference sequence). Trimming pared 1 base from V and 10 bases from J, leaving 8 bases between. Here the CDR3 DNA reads TGTGCCAGCAGCCAAGGGGCGGACTCACCCCTCCACTTT. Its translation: CASSQGADSPLHF.

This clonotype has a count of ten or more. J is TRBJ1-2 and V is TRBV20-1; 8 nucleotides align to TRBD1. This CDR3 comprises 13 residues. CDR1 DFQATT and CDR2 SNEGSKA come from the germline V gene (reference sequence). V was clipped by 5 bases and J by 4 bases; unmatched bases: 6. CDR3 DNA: TGCAGTGCTGATACAGGGGGAGTCTATGGCTACACCTTC. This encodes CSADTGGVYGYTF.

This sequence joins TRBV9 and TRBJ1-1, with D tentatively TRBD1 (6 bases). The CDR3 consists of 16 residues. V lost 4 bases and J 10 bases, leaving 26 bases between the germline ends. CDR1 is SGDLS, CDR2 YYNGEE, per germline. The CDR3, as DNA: TGTGCCAGCAGCCCCCCGGGGCTAGGGGGGACGCCTAGAGCTTTCTTT. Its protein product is CASSPPGLGGTPRAFF.

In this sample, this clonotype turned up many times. This CDR3 reads CASSSLDRVNTEAFF. DNA for the CDR3: TGCGCCAGCAGCAGCCTGGACAGGGTTAACACTGAAGCTTTCTTT. The chain employs TRBV5-1 and TRBJ1-1; 8 nucleotides agree with TRBD1. V lost 4 bases and J lost 2; bases outside the gene matches: 7. Per the germline V gene, CDR1 is SGHRS and CDR2 is YFSETQ. CDR3 length equals 15 residues.